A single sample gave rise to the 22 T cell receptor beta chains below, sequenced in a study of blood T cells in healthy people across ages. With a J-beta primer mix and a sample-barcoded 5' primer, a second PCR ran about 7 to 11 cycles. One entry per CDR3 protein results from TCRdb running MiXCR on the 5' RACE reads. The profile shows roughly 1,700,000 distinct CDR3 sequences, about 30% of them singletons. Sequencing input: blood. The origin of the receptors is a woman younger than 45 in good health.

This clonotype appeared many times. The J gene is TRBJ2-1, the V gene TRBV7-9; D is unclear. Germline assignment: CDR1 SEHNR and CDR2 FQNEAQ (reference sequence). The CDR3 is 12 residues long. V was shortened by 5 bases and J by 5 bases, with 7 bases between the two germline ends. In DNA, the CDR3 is TGTGCCAGCAGCGTCGACAACAATGAGCAGTTCTTC. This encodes CASSVDNNEQFF.

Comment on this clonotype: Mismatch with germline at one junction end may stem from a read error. The CDR3 bases are TGTGCCAGCGGGCCCGTGAATTCCCAGCTCCAGCATTTT. Amino acid sequence: CASGPVNSQLQHF. This sequence joins TRBV12-3 or TRBV12-4 and TRBJ1-5; D is unclear. The CDR3 extends over 13 amino acids.

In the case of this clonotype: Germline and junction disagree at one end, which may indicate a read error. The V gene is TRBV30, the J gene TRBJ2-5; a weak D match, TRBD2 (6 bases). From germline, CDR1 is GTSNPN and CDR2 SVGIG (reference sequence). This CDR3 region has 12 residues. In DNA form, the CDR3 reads TGTGTCTGGAGTGTACTCCGGGAGACCCAGTACTTT. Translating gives CVWSVLRETQYF.

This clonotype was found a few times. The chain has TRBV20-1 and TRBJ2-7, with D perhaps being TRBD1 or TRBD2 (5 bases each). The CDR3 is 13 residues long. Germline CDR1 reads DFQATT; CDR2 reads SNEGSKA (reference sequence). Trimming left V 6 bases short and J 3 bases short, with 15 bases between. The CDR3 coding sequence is TGCAGTGCATTTACTAGTGGGGGCTACGAGCAGTACTTC. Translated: CSAFTSGGYEQYF.

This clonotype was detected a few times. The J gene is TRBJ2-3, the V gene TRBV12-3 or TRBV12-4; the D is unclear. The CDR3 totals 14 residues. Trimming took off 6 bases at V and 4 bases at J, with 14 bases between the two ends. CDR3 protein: CASRPGSSADTQYF. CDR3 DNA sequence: TGTGCCAGCAGACCTGGTTCCTCGGCAGATACGCAGTATTTT.

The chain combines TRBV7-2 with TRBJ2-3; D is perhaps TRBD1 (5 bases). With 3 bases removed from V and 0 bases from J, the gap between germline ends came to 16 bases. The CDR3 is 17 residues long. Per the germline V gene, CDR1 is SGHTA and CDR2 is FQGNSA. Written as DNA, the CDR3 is TGTGCCAGCAGCTTTCCCCGGTGGGGCACCAGCACAGATACGCAGTATTTT. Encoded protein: CASSFPRWGTSTDTQYF.

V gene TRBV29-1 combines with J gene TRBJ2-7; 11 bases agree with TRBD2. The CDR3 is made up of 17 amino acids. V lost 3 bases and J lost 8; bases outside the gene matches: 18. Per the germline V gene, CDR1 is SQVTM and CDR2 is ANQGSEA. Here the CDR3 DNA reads TGCAGCGTTGATTGGATAGCGGGAGGGTCTTGGGGAGGGAAGCAGTACTTC. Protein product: CSVDWIAGGSWGGKQYF.

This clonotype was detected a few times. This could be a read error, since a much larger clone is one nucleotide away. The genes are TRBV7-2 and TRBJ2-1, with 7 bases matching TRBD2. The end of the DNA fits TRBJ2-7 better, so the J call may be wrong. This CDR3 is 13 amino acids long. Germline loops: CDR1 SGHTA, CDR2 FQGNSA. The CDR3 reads CASSPGGYNEQYF. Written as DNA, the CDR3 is TGTGCCAGCAGCCCCGGGGGGTACAATGAGCAGTACTTC.

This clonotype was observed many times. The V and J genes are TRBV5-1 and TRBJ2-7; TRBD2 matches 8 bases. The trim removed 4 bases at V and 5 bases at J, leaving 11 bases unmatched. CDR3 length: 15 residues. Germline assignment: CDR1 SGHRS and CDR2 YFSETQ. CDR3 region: CASSTIPGGANEQYF. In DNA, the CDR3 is TGCGCCAGCAGCACCATCCCGGGGGGGGCTAACGAGCAGTACTTC.

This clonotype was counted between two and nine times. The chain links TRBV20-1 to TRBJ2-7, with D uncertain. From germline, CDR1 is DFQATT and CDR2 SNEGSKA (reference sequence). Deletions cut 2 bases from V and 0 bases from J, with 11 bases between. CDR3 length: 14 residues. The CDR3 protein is CSARPDESSYEQYF. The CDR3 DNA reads TGCAGTGCTAGACCCGACGAGAGCTCCTACGAGCAGTACTTC.

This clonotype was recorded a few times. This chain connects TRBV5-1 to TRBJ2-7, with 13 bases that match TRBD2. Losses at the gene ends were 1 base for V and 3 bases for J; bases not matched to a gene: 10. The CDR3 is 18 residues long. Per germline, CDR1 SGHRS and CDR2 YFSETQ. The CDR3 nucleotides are TGCGCCAGCAGCTTGACTAGCGGGGGGGCCGATATTAACTACGAGCAGTACTTC. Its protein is CASSLTSGGADINYEQYF.

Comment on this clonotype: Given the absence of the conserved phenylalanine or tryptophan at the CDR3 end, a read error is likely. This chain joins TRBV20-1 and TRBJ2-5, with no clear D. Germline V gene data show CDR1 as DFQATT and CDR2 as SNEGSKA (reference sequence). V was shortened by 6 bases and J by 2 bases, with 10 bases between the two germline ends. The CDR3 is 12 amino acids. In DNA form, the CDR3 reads TGCAGTGCCAGATTCCGGCAAGAGACCCAGTACTGC. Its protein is CSARFRQETQYC.

The chain's CDR3 is CASSLSAGQESDPSSYNEQFF. In nucleotides, the CDR3 is TGTGCCAGCAGTTTGTCAGCGGGACAGGAGTCAGATCCCAGCTCCTACAATGAGCAGTTCTTC. J is TRBJ2-1 and V is TRBV12-3 or TRBV12-4, with D perhaps TRBD1 (8 bases). V dropped 3 bases and J dropped 0 bases, with 27 bases sitting between them. This CDR3 spans 21 amino acids.

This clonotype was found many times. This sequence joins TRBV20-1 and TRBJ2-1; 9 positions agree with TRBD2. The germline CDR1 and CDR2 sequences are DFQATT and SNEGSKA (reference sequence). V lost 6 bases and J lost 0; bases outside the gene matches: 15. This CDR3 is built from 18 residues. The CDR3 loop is CSALGAGGDSGSYNEQFF. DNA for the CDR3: TGCAGTGCCCTAGGGGCGGGAGGGGACTCCGGCTCCTACAATGAGCAGTTCTTC.

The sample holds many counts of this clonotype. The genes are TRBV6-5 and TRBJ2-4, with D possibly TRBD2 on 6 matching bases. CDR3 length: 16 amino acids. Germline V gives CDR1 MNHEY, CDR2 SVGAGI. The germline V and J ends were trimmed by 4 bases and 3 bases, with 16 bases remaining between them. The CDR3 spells CASSSPGESGKNIQYF. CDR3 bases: TGTGCCAGCAGTTCCCCGGGGGAGTCCGGCAAAAACATTCAGTACTTC.

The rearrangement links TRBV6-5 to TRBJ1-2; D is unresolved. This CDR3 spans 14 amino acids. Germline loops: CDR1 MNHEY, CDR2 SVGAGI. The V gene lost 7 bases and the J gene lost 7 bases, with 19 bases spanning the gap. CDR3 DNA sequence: TGTGCCAGCAACCGCGGGCGTTTCTACCCTGGCTACACCTTC. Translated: CASNRGRFYPGYTF.

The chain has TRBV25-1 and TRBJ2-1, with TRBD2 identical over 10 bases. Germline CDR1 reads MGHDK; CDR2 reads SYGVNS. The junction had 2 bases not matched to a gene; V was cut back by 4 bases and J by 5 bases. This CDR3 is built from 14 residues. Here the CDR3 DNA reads TGTGCCAGCAGTGGAGCGGGAGGGGACAATGAGCAGTTCTTC. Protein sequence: CASSGAGGDNEQFF.

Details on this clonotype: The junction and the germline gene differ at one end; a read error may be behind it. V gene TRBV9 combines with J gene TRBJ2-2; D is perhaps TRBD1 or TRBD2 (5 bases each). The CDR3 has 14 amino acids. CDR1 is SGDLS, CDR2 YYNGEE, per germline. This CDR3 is CASSVEGLNGEPFF. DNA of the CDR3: TGTGCCAGCAGCGTAGAGGGGCTTAACGGGGAGCCGTTTTTT.

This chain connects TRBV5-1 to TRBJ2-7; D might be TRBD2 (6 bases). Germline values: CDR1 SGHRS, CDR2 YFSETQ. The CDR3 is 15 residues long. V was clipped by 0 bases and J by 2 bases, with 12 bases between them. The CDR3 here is CASSLVTGVTYEQYF. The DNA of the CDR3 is TGCGCCAGCAGCTTGGTTACGGGAGTGACCTACGAGCAGTACTTC.

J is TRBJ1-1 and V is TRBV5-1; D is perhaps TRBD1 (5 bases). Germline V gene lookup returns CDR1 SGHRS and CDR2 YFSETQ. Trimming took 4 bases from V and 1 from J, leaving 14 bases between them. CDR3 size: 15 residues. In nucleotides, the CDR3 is TGCGCCAGCAGCAAGGACATTTGGGAGAACACTGAAGCTTTCTTT. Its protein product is CASSKDIWENTEAFF.

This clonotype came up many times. The CDR3 loop is CSVREGAGETQYF. The CDR3 DNA reads TGCAGCGTGCGGGAGGGGGCGGGAGAGACCCAGTACTTC. The chain couples TRBV29-1 to TRBJ2-5, with TRBD2 matching 9 bases. Germline V gene lookup returns CDR1 SQVTM and CDR2 ANQGSEA. V gave up 6 bases and J gave up 4 bases; unmatched junction bases: 6. The CDR3 length is 13 residues.

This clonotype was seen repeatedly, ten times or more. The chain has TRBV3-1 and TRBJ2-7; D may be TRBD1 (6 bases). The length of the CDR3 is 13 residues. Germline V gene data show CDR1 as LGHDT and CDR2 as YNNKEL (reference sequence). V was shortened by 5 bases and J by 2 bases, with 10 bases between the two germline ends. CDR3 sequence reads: CASSKDRPYEQYF. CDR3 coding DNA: TGTGCCAGCAGCAAGGACAGACCCTACGAGCAGTACTTC.